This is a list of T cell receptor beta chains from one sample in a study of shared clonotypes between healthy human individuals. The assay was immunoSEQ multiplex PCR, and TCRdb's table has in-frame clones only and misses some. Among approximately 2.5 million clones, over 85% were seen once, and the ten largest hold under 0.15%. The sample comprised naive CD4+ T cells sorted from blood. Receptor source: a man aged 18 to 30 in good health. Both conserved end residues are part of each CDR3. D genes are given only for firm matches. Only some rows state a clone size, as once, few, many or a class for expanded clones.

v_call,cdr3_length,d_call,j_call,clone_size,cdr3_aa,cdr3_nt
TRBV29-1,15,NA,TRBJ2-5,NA,CSVDEAGRNQETQYF,TGCAGCGTTGATGAGGCGGGCAGGAACCAAGAGACCCAGTACTTC
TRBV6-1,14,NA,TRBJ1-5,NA,CASSEAGYNQPQHF,TGTGCCAGCAGTGAAGCGGGCTACAATCAGCCCCAGCATTTT
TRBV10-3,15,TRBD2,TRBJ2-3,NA,CAIGTSGPSTDTQYF,TGTGCCATCGGGACTAGCGGGCCTAGCACAGATACGCAGTATTTT
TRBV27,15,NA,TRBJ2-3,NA,CASSFSTSGADTQYF,TGTGCCAGCAGTTTTTCGACTAGTGGCGCAGATACGCAGTATTTT
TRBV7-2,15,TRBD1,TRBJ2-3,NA,CASSLGQPYTDTQYF,TGTGCCAGCAGCTTGGGACAGCCTTACACAGATACGCAGTATTTT
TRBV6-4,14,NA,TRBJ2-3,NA,CASSVTASTDTQYF,TGTGCCAGCAGTGTAACAGCTAGCACAGATACGCAGTATTTT
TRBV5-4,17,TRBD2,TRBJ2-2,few,CASSSGTSGTNTGELFF,TGTGCCAGCAGCTCCGGGACTAGCGGAACCAACACCGGGGAGCTGTTTTTT
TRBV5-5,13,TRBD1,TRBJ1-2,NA,CASSADRVIGYTF,TGTGCCAGCAGCGCAGACAGGGTTATTGGCTACACCTTC
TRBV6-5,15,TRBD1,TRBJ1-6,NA,CASSYSGQAGSPLHF,TGTGCCAGCAGTTACTCGGGACAGGCGGGATCACCCCTCCACTTT
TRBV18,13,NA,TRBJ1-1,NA,CASSPREGTEAFF,TGTGCCAGCTCGCCGCGGGAGGGCACTGAAGCTTTCTTT
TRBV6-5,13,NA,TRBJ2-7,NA,CASRKQSSYEQYF,TGTGCCAGCAGGAAACAAAGCTCCTACGAGCAGTACTTC
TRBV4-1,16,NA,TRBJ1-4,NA,CASSQVDLEANEKLFF,TGCGCCAGCAGCCAGGTCGACCTGGAGGCTAATGAAAAACTGTTTTTT
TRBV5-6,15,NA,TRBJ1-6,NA,CASSVSYSYNSPLHF,TGTGCCAGCAGCGTATCGTATAGCTATAATTCACCCCTCCACTTT
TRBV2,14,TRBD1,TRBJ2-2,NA,CASSGQGNTGELLF,TGTGCCAGCAGCGGACAGGGGAACACCGGGGAGCTGCTTTTT
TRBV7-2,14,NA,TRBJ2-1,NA,CASSLDPFYNEQFF,TGTGCCAGCAGCTTAGACCCCTTTTACAATGAGCAGTTCTTC
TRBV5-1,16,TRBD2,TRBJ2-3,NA,CASSPRAGGSTDTQYF,TGCGCCAGCAGCCCCCGTGCGGGGGGGAGTACAGATACGCAGTATTTT
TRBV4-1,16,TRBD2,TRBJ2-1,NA,CASSPSGGAGGNEQFF,TGCGCCAGCAGCCCCTCGGGGGGGGCCGGGGGGAATGAGCAGTTCTTC
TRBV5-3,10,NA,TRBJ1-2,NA,CARSRRVCTF,TGTGCCAGAAGCCGACGAGTGTGCACCTTC
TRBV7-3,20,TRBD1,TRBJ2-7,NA,CASSFIRPSRMGQIPYEQYF,TGTGCCAGCAGCTTCATCAGACCATCTAGAATGGGACAGATCCCTTACGAGCAGTACTTC
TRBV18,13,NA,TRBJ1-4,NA,CASSPGIEEKLFF,TGTGCCAGCTCACCGGGTATAGAAGAAAAACTGTTTTTT
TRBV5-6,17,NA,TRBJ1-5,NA,CASSLWGSQMGNQPQHF,TGTGCCAGCAGCTTGTGGGGCAGCCAAATGGGCAATCAGCCCCAGCATTTT
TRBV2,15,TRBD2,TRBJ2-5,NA,CASSGTSGQEETQYF,TGTGCCAGCAGTGGGACTAGCGGGCAAGAAGAGACCCAGTACTTC
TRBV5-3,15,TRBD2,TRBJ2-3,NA,CARSLPGLYTDTQYF,TGTGCTAGAAGCTTACCGGGACTATACACAGATACGCAGTATTTT
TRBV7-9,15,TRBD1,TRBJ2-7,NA,CASSSGTGSPKEQYF,TGTGCCAGCAGCTCCGGGACAGGGTCTCCTAAAGAGCAGTACTTC
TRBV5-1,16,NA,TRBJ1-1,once,CASSFYGKAMNTEAFF,TGCGCCAGCAGCTTTTATGGGAAAGCAATGAACACTGAAGCTTTCTTT
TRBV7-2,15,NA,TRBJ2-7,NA,CASSLVVGLSYEQYF,TGTGCCAGCAGCTTAGTTGTGGGGCTCTCCTACGAGCAGTACTTC
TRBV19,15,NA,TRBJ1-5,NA,CASSSTGTGKGAQHF,TGTGCCAGTAGTTCCACCGGGACGGGAAAGGGGGCCCAGCATTTT
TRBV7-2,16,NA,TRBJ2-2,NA,CASSSMRWEDTGELFF,TGTGCCAGCAGCTCGATGCGGTGGGAGGACACCGGGGAGCTGTTTTTT
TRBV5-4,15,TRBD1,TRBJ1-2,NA,CASSSSQDRGRGYTF,TGTGCCAGCAGCTCCTCCCAAGACAGGGGGAGAGGCTACACCTTC
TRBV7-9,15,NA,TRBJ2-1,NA,CASSFGDRVYDEQFF,TGTGCCAGCAGCTTCGGGGACCGAGTGTACGATGAGCAGTTCTTC
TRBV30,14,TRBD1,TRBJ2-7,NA,CAWSTGTGVYEQYF,TGTGCCTGGAGCACGGGGACAGGGGTCTACGAGCAGTACTTC